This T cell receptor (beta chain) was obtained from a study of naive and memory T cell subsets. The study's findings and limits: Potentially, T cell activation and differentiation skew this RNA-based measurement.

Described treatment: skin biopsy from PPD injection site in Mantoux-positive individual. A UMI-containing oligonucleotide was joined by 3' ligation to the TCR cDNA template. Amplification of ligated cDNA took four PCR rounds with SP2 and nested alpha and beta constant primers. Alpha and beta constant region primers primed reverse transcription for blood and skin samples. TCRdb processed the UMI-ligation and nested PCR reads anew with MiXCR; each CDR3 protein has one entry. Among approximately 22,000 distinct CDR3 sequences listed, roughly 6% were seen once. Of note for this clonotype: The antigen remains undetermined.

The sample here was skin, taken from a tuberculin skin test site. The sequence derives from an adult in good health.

CDR3 sequence: CASSLSPDINAGYTF. CDR3 bases: TGTGCCAGCAGTTTATCTCCCGACATAAATGCTGGCTACACCTTC. V is TRBV28 and J is TRBJ1-2; D is unresolved. The V gene lost 1 base and the J gene lost 7 bases, with 16 bases spanning the gap. This CDR3 has 15 residues. In germline, CDR1 is MDHEN, CDR2 SYDVKM.